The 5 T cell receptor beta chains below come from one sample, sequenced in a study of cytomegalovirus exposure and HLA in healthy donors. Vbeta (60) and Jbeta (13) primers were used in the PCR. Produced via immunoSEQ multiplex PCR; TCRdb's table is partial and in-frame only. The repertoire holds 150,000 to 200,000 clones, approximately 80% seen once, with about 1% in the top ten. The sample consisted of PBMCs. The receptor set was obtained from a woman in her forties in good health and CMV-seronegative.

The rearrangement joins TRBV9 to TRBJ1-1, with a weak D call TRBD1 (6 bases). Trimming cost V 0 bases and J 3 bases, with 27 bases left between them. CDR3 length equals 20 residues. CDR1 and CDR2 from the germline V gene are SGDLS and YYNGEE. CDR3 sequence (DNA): TGTGCCAGCAGCGTAGAGGACCCAACAGGGCCGATCACCCGGGACACTGAAGCTTTCTTT. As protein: CASSVEDPTGPITRDTEAFF.

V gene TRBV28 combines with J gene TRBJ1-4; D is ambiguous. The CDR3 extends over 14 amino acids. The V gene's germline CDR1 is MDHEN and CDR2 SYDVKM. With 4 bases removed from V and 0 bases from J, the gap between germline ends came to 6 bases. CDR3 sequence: CASSYLATNEKLFF. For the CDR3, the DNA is TGTGCCAGCAGTTATCTTGCAACTAATGAAAAACTGTTTTTT.

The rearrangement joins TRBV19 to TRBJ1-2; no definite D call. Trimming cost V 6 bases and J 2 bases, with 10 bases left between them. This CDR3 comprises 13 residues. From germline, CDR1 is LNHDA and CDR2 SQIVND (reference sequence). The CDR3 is CASRGRENYGYTF. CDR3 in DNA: TGTGCCAGTAGAGGAAGGGAGAACTATGGCTACACCTTC. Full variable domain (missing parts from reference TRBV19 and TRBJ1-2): DGGITQSPKYLFRKEGQNVTLSCEQNLNHDAMYWYRQDPGQGLRLIYYSQIVNDFQKGDIAEGYSVSREKKESFPLTVTSAQKNPTAFYLCASRGRENYGYTFGSGTRLTVV.

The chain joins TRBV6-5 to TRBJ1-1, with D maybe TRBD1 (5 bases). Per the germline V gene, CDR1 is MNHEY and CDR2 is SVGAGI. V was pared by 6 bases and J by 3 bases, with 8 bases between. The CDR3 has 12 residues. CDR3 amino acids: CASSGGYTEAFF. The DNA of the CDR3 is TGTGCCAGCAGCGGGGGATACACTGAAGCTTTCTTT.

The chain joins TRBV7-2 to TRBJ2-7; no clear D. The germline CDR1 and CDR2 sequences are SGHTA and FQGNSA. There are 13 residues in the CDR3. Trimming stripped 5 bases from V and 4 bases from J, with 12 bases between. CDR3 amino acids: CASSPATRYEQYF. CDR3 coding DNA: TGTGCCAGCAGCCCTGCTACGCGTTACGAGCAGTACTTC.